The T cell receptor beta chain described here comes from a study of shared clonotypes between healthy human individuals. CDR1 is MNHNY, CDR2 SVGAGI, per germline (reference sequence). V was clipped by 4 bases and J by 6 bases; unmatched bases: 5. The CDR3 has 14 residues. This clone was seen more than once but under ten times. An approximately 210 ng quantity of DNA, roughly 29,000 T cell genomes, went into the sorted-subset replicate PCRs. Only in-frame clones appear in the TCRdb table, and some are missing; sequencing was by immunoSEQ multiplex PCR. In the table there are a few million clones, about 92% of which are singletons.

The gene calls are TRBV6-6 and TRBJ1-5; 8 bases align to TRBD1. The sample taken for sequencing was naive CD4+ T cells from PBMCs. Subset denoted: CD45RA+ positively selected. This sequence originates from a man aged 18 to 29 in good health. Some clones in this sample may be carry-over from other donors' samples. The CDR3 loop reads CASSFQGARQPQHF. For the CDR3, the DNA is TGTGCCAGCAGTTTCCAGGGGGCTCGTCAGCCCCAGCATTTT.